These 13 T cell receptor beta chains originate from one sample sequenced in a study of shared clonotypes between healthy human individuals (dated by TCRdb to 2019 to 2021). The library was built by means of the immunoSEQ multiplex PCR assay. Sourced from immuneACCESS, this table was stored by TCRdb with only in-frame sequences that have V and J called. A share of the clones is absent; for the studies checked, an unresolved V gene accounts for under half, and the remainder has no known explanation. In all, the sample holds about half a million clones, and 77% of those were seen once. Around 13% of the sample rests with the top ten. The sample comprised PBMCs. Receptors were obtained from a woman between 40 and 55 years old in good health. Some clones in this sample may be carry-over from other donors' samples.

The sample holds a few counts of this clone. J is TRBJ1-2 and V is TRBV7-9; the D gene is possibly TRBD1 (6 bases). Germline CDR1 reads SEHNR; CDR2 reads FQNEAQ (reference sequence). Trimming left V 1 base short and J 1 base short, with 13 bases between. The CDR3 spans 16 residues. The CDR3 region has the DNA TGTGCCAGCAGCTTAGTACCCCCACAGGGTAACTATGGCTACACCTTC. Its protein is CASSLVPPQGNYGYTF.

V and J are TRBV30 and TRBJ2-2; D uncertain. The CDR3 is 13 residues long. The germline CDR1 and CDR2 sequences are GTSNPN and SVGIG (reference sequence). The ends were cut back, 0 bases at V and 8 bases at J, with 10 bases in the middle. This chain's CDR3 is CAWSVNQPGELFF. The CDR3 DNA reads TGTGCCTGGAGTGTAAACCAGCCTGGGGAGCTGTTTTTT.

The CDR3, as DNA: TGTGCCAGCAGTTCAGGGGGCCGGTTTTCGCCCCAGCATTTT. Encoded protein: CASSSGGRFSPQHF. V and J are TRBV27 and TRBJ1-5, with TRBD1 identical over 8 bases. Germline V gene sequence: CDR1 MNHEY, CDR2 SMNVEV (reference sequence). J gave up 9 bases and V 4 bases, and 8 bases lay outside the gene matches. The CDR3 spans 14 residues.

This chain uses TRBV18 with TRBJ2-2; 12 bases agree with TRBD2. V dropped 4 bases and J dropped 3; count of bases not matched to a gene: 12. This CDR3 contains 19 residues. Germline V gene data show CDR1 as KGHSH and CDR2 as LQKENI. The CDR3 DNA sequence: TGTGCCAGCTCACGACGGACTAGCGGGATATTTGGTGACACCGGGGAGCTGTTTTTT. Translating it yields CASSRRTSGIFGDTGELFF.

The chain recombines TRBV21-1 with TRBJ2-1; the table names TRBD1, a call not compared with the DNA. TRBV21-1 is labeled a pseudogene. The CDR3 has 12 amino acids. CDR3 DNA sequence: TGTGCCAGCAGCATGGGAAGGGGGCATGGGTTCTTC. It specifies CASSMGRGHGFF.

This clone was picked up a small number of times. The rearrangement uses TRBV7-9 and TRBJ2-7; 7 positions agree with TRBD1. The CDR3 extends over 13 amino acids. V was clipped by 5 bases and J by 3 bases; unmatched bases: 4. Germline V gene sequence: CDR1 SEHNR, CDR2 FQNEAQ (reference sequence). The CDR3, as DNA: TGTGCCAGCAGCCCCTGGACAGGCTACGAGCAGTACTTC. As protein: CASSPWTGYEQYF.

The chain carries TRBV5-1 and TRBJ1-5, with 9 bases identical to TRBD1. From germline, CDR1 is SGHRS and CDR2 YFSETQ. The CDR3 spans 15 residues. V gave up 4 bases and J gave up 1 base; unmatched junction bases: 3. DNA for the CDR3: TGCGCCAGCAGCCCGGGGACAGGGAGCAATCAGCCCCAGCATTTT. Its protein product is CASSPGTGSNQPQHF.

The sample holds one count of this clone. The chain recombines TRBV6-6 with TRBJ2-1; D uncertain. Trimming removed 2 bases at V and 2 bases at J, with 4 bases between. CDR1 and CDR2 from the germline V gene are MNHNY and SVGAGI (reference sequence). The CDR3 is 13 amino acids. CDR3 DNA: TGTGCCAGCAGTTACACAGCCTACAATGAGCAGTTCTTC. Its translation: CASSYTAYNEQFF.

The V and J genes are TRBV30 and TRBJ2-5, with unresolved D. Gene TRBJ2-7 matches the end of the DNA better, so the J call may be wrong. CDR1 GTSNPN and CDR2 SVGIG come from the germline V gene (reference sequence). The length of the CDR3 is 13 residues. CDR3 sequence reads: CAWSVSNGHEQYF. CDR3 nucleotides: TGTGCCTGGAGTGTTAGTAACGGGCACGAGCAGTACTTC.

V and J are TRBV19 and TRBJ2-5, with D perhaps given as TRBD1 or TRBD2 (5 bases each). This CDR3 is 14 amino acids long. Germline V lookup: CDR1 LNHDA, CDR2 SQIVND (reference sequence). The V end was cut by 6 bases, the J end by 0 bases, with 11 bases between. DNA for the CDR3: TGTGCCAGTAGGGGGGAACGACACCAAGAGACCCAGTACTTC. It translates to CASRGERHQETQYF.

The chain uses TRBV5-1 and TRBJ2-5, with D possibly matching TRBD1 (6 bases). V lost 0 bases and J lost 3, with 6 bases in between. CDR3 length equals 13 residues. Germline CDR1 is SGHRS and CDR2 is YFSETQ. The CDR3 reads CASSLGQEETQYF. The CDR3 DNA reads TGCGCCAGCAGCTTGGGACAGGAAGAGACCCAGTACTTC.

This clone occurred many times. Written as DNA, the CDR3 is TGTGCCATCAGGGGGGATTACAATGAGCAGTTCTTC. Protein sequence: CAIRGDYNEQFF. The chain uses TRBV10-3 and TRBJ2-1, with D possibly called TRBD1 or TRBD2 (5 bases each). Trimming cost V 6 bases and J 4 bases, with 7 bases left between them. Germline V gene data show CDR1 as ENHRY and CDR2 as SYGVKD. The CDR3 is made up of 12 amino acids.

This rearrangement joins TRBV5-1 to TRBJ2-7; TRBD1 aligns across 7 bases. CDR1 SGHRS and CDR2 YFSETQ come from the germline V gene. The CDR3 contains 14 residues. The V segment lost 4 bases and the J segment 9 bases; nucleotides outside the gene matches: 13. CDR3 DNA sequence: TGCGCCAGCAGCCTCGGGACAGAACCTACGAGGCAGTACTTC. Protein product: CASSLGTEPTRQYF.